This T cell receptor (beta chain) was retrieved from a study of cytomegalovirus exposure and HLA in healthy donors. Study-wide points: Earlier findings revealed that most TCR beta V segments proved productive either about 90% or about 30% of the time. Per a later analysis, 15,000 to 20,000 TCR beta sequences showed association with HLA alleles at 0.05 false discovery rate. Later genetic work tied a missense DCLRE1C variant to beta-chain V and J trimming.

CDR1 is MGHDK, CDR2 SYGVNS, per germline. Germline trimming cut 5 bases from V and 7 bases from J; bases unmatched to any gene: 6. The CDR3 length is 14 residues. As regards this clone: Its antigen is unidentified.

The PCR used 60 Vbeta and 13 Jbeta primers. Clones were sequenced by immunoSEQ multiplex PCR, and TCRdb holds only the in-frame ones, with some missing. The sample holds under 200,000 clones. Nominally healthy donors provided the samples, though records likely missed some immune exposures. The clonotype originates from a woman under 30 in good health and CMV-seropositive. The sample taken for sequencing was PBMCs. The chain has TRBV25-1 and TRBJ2-1; 9 nucleotides line up with TRBD2. The CDR3 bases are TGTGCCAGCAGTCGAGCGGGGGGAACTAATGAGCAGTTCTTC. It codes for CASSRAGGTNEQFF.